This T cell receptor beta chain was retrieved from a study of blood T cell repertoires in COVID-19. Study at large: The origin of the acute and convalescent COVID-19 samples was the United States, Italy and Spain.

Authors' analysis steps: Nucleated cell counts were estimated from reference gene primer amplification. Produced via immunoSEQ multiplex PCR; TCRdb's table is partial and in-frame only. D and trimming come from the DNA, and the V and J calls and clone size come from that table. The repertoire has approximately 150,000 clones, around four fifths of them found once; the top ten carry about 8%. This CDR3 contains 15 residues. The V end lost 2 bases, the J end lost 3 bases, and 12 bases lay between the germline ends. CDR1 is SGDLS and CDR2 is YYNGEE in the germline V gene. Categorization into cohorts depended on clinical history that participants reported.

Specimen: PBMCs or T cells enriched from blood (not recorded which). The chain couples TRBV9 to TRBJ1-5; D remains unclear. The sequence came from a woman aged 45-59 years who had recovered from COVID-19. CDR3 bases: TGTGCCAGCAGCGTTAACCCCGGGATCAATCAGCCCCAGCATTTT. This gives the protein CASSVNPGINQPQHF. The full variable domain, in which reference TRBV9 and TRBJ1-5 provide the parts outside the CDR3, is DSGVTQTPKHLITATGQRVTLRCSPRSGDLSVYWYQQSLDQGLQFLIQYYNGEERAKGNILERFSAQQFPDLHSELNLSSLELGDSALYFCASSVNPGINQPQHFGDGTRLSIL.